This paragraph covers one T cell receptor (beta chain) sequence. Its antigen is still unknown. The junction differs from germline at one of its ends, possibly a read error. This sample is drawn from a study of T cell responses to AZD1222 COVID-19 vaccine. General study points: Regions 160-218 and 743-854 held dominance among vaccine-associated CD4 TCRs, which spanned spike. Close to half of all spike-specific TCRs reportedly target regions of the variants that are unmutated.

The CDR3 runs 16 residues. Per germline, CDR1 MDHEN and CDR2 SYDVKM. Repertoires were generated with immunoSEQ multiplex PCR, while TCRdb's copy carries only in-frame clones and drops some. The data show approximately 89,000 clones, over 75% seen once. This TCR came from an adult who received the AZD1222 COVID-19 vaccine. The V call is TRBV28, the J call TRBJ1-5, with D possibly being TRBD1 (6 bases). Sequencing was performed on peripheral blood, taken 28 days after the second AZD1222 dose. In nucleotides, the CDR3 is TGTGCCCGCAGTAACGGGGGGGGGCGGGCGGACCAGCCCCAGCATTTT. Translation gives CARSNGGGRADQPQHF.